The 10 T cell receptor beta chains given below trace back to one sample, sequenced in a study of cytomegalovirus exposure and HLA in healthy donors. Primers: 60 Vbeta forward and 13 Jbeta reverse. The assay was immunoSEQ multiplex PCR, and TCRdb's table has in-frame clones only and misses some. The table has approximately 190,000 clones, around 78% seen once; the top ten hold roughly 13%. The sample consisted of PBMCs. These receptor sequences come from a woman under 40 in good health and CMV-seropositive.

The V and J genes are TRBV2 and TRBJ2-1; 10 bases align to TRBD1. V shed 6 bases, J shed 2 bases, and the junction held 7 bases outside the gene matches. Looked up from germline, CDR1 is SNHLY and CDR2 is FYNNEI. CDR3 length: 16 residues. The CDR3 DNA sequence: TGTGCCAGCAGCCCGACCGGGACAGGGGCCTACAATGAGCAGTTCTTC. Translation gives CASSPTGTGAYNEQFF.

This clone was seen a single time. The chain uses TRBV30 and TRBJ1-2; 7 bases align to TRBD1. With V trimmed by 2 bases and J by 7 bases, 7 bases remained unmatched. Per germline, CDR1 GTSNPN and CDR2 SVGIG (reference sequence). CDR3 length equals 13 residues. The CDR3 is CAWSRRGLGGYTF. CDR3 coding DNA: TGTGCCTGGAGTAGAAGGGGGCTGGGTGGCTACACCTTC.

Of note for this clone: A junction end diverges from the germline sequence, so it may reflect a read error. This chain joins TRBV4-2 and TRBJ2-7; D not certain. The CDR3 sequence is 15 residues long. Germline V gene data show CDR1 as LGHNA and CDR2 as YNFKEQ. The CDR3 here is CASSQDWALGYGQYF. The DNA of the CDR3 is TGTGCCAGCAGCCAAGATTGGGCGCTCGGCTACGGGCAGTACTTC.

The V and J genes are TRBV11-2 and TRBJ1-1, with D possibly being TRBD1 (6 bases). Between the trimmed V and J ends, which lost 5 bases and 1 base, there was a span of 14 bases. The CDR3 contains 15 residues. The germline V gene has CDR1 SGHAT and CDR2 FQNNGV. CDR3 in amino acids: CASSPEGGGNTEAFF. The CDR3 region has the DNA TGTGCCAGCAGCCCCGAGGGAGGGGGGAACACTGAAGCTTTCTTT.

Only a few counts were recorded for this clone. V gene TRBV4-1 combines with J gene TRBJ1-1; D is perhaps TRBD1 (6 bases). The CDR3 is 17 amino acids. V was trimmed by 4 bases and J by 4 bases, leaving 22 bases between them. Germline lookup yields CDR1 MGHRA and CDR2 YSYEKL. CDR3 DNA: TGCGCCAGCAGCCCGCGGCCGGGGGGCGAATTGGGCACTGAAGCTTTCTTT. As protein: CASSPRPGGELGTEAFF.

The DNA of the CDR3 is TGTGCCAGCAGTGTCGAAGGGGGAAAGGCAGCTAAAGCTTTCTTT. It translates to CASSVEGGKAAKAFF. The V gene is TRBV6-1, the J gene TRBJ1-1, with a possible D match to TRBD1 (6 bases). The V end lost 4 bases, the J end lost 9 bases, and 21 bases lay between the germline ends. Germline assignment: CDR1 MNHNS and CDR2 SASEGT. There are 15 residues in the CDR3.

The chain is built from TRBV4-2 and TRBJ2-3, with a weak D call TRBD1 (6 bases). The CDR3 is 15 residues long. Germline CDR1 and CDR2: LGHNA and YNFKEQ. V gave up 0 bases and J gave up 5 bases, with 12 bases separating them. The CDR3 loop is CASSQEGVRGDTQYF. The CDR3 DNA reads TGTGCCAGCAGCCAAGAAGGGGTCAGGGGAGATACGCAGTATTTT.

This chain joins TRBV27 and TRBJ2-7; TRBD1 is a possible D gene (6 bases). V lost 6 bases to trimming and J lost 2 bases, with 11 bases between them. From germline, CDR1 is MNHEY and CDR2 SMNVEV (reference sequence). This CDR3 is 13 amino acids long. Written as DNA, the CDR3 is TGTGCCAGCAGCTTGGACAGAACCTACGAGCAGTACTTC. It yields the protein CASSLDRTYEQYF.

This sequence joins TRBV7-3 and TRBJ2-2; TRBD2 agrees at 7 bases. The germline V gene has CDR1 SGHTA and CDR2 FQGTGA. With 6 bases clipped from V and 1 base from J, the junction kept 11 bases outside the gene matches. The CDR3 spans 17 residues. CDR3: CASRTPWEGRNTGELFF. CDR3 nucleotide sequence: TGTGCCAGCAGGACCCCATGGGAGGGGCGGAACACCGGGGAGCTGTTTTTT.

There are a few counts of this clone. The gene calls are TRBV6-6 and TRBJ1-6; D is unclear. Germline CDR1 MNHNY, CDR2 SVGAGI (reference sequence). Trimming removed 7 bases at V and 8 bases at J, with 15 bases between. The CDR3 length is 14 residues. For the CDR3, the DNA is TGTGCCAGCACGGGAGGCCCGGGAGATTCACCCCTCCACTTT. It is translated as CASTGGPGDSPLHF.